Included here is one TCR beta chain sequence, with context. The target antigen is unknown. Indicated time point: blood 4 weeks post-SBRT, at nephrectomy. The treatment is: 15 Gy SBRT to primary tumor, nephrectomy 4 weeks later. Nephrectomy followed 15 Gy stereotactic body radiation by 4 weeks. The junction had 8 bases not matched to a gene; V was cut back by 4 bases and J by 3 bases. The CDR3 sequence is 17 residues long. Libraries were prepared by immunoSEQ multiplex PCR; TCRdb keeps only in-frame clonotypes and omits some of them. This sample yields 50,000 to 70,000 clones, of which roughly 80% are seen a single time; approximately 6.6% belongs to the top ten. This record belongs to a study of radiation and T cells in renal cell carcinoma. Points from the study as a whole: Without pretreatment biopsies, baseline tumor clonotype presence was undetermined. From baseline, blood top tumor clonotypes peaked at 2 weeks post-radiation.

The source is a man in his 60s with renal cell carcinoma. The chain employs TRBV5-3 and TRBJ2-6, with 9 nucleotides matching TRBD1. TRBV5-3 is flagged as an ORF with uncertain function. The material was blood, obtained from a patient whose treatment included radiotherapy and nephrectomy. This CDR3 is CARSAGTGTDGANVLTF. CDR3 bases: TGTGCCAGAAGCGCCGGGACAGGGACTGATGGGGCCAACGTCCTGACTTTC.